Each of the 5 T cell receptor beta chains below was sequenced from the same sample in a study of T cells in Graves' hyperthyroidism and ophthalmopathy. Amplified TCR beta CDR3 regions derived from RNA transcripts. A first-round RT-PCR of the TCR CDR3 used the HTBI primer set. TCRdb analysed the multiplex PCR reads with MiXCR anew, one entry per CDR3 protein. The sample holds 500,000 to 750,000 distinct CDR3 sequences; 13% to 15% are singletons and the top ten take roughly 7%. Material: blood. These receptors all stem from a woman younger than 35 with Graves' ophthalmopathy.

This clonotype was observed at least ten times. The DNA of the CDR3 is TGTGCCAGCAGCGTAGGGGCGCGGGTGGGACGGAATGAGCAGTTCTTC. Amino acid sequence: CASSVGARVGRNEQFF. The V gene is TRBV9, the J gene TRBJ2-1, with D perhaps being TRBD1 or TRBD2 (5 bases each). Between the trimmed V and J ends, which lost 0 bases and 7 bases, there was a span of 17 bases. This CDR3 has 16 amino acids. Looked up from germline, CDR1 is SGDLS and CDR2 is YYNGEE.

This clonotype was seen more than once but under ten times. CDR3 sequence: CASSQDRTSGSYEQYF. CDR3 bases: TGCGCCAGCAGCCAAGACCGGACTAGCGGGAGCTACGAGCAGTACTTC. The chain has TRBV4-1 and TRBJ2-7, with 13 nucleotides matching TRBD2. The CDR3 totals 16 residues. V lost 0 bases to trimming and J lost 3 bases; unmatched junction nucleotides: 2. The germline gives CDR1 MGHRA, CDR2 YSYEKL.

This clonotype was detected ten times or more. This chain uses TRBV29-1 with TRBJ2-7; TRBD2 matches at 14 bases. The CDR3 is made up of 17 amino acids. Germline V CDR1 and CDR2: SQVTM, ANQGSEA. Trimming at V came to 3 bases and at J to 1 base, leaving 8 bases not matched to a gene. CDR3 protein: CSVDHSGTSGGSYEQYF. In nucleotides, the CDR3 is TGCAGCGTTGACCACTCCGGGACTAGCGGGGGATCCTACGAGCAGTACTTC.

This chain joins TRBV12-3 or TRBV12-4 and TRBJ1-1, with 8 bases aligning to TRBD1. This CDR3 is built from 12 residues. Unmatched junction bases numbered 3, after V lost 6 bases and J lost 6 bases. The CDR3 here is CASRDRVPEAFF. The CDR3 nucleotides read TGTGCCAGCAGGGACAGGGTCCCTGAAGCTTTCTTT.

In this sample, this clonotype turned up many times. V gene TRBV5-6 combines with J gene TRBJ1-5; TRBD1 might be the D (5 bases). This CDR3 has 16 amino acids. Trimming took off 4 bases at V and 3 bases at J, with 17 bases between the two ends. Germline loops: CDR1 SGHDT, CDR2 YYEEEE. CDR3 DNA: TGTGCCAGCAGCGCCGGCCAGGGTCGGACCAATCAGCCCCAGCATTTT. Its protein is CASSAGQGRTNQPQHF.